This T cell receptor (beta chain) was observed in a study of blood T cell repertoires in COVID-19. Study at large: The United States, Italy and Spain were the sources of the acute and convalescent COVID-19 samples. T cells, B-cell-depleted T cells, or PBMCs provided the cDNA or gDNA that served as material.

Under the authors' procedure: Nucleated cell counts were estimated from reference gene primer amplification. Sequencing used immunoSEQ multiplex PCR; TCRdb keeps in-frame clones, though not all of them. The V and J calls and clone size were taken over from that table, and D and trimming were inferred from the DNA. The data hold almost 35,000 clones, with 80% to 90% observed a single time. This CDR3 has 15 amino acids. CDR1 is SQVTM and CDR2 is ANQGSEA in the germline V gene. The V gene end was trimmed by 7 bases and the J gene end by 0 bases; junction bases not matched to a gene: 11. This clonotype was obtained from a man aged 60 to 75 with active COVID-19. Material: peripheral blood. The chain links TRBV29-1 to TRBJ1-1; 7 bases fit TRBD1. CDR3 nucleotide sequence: TGCAGCGCCGTAAACATGGGGACAGTGAACACTGAAGCTTTCTTT. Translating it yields CSAVNMGTVNTEAFF.